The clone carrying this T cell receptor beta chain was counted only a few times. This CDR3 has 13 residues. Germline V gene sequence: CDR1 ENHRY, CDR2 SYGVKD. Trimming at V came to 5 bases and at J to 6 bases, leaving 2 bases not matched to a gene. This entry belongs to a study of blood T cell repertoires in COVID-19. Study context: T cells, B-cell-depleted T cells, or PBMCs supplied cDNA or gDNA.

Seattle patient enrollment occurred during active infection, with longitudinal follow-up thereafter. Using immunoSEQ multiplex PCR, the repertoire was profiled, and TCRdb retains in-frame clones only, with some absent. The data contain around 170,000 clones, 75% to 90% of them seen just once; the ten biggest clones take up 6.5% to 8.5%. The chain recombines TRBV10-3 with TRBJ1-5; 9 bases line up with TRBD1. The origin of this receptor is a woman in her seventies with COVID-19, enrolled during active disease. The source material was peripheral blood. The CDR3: CAISPQGAQPQHF. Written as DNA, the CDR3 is TGTGCCATCAGTCCACAGGGGGCTCAGCCCCAGCATTTT.